The 6 T cell receptor beta chains presented below share a single source sample, sequenced in a study of glioma-infiltrating T cells. Amplification of TCR alpha and beta CDR3 regions from RNA used iRepertoire nested multiplex PCR. A single record per CDR3 protein comes from TCRdb applying MiXCR to the multiplex PCR reads. This sample yields roughly 120,000 distinct CDR3 sequences, of which approximately 25% are seen a single time; approximately 14% belongs to the top ten. Sequencing input: glioma tissue, nonneoplastic brain tissue, or PBMCs (not recorded which). These receptors originate from a human donor with low-grade glioma or glioblastoma, undergoing nonglioma brain surgery, or in good health (not recorded which).

This clonotype was seen many times. This chain connects TRBV28 to TRBJ2-1; no reliable D call. Trimming took 2 bases from V and 4 from J, leaving 3 bases between them. CDR3 length: 12 amino acids. Per germline, CDR1 MDHEN and CDR2 SYDVKM. The chain's CDR3 is CASSLEYNEQFF. In DNA form, the CDR3 reads TGTGCCAGCAGTTTAGAATACAATGAGCAGTTCTTC.

On this clonotype: Given a much more abundant clone one base away, this may be a read error. Lacking the conserved final phenylalanine or tryptophan, this CDR3 likely reflects a read error. The chain combines TRBV6-1 with TRBJ1-5; D perhaps matches TRBD1 (5 bases). CDR1 is MNHNS and CDR2 is SASEGT in the germline V gene. V lost 11 bases and J lost 7, with 15 bases in between. CDR3 length equals 12 residues. The DNA of the CDR3 is TGTGCCGTCCATCGGGACGTCCAGCCCCAGCATCTT. Its protein product is CAVHRDVQPQHL.

In this sample, this clonotype turned up many times. The chain couples TRBV20-1 to TRBJ2-1; the D gene is possibly TRBD1 (6 bases). The CDR3 has 13 amino acids. CDR1 is DFQATT and CDR2 is SNEGSKA in the germline V gene (reference sequence). Trimming left V 5 bases short and J 4 bases short, with 12 bases between. Here the CDR3 DNA reads TGCAGTGCTCGGGACAAGGTTTACAATGAGCAGTTCTTC. Translation gives CSARDKVYNEQFF.

This clonotype was found many times. The chain carries TRBV7-2 and TRBJ2-7; the D call may be TRBD1 or TRBD2 (5 bases each). V lost 4 bases, J lost 2 bases, and 9 bases lay in between. The germline V gene encodes CDR1 SGHTA and CDR2 FQGNSA. This CDR3 spans 13 amino acids. The CDR3 DNA follows: TGTGCCAGCAGCTCGGGGCCCCCCTACGAGCAGTACTTC. Translated: CASSSGPPYEQYF. Complete variable domain (other parts from reference TRBV7-2 and TRBJ2-7): GAGVSQSPSNKVTEKGKDVELRCDPISGHTALYWYRQSLGQGLEFLIYFQGNSAPDKSGLPSDRFSAERTGGSVSTLTIQRTQQEDSAVYLCASSSGPPYEQYFGPGTRLTVT.

About this clonotype: Possible read error: a much larger clone is one base away. The chain links TRBV6-1 to TRBJ2-1; perhaps TRBD2 as D (5 bases). Germline loops: CDR1 MNHNS, CDR2 SASEGT. The CDR3 contains 13 residues. Here the CDR3 reads CTSVQRRGNEQFF. DNA for the CDR3: TGTACCAGCGTACAGCGGAGAGGGAATGAGCAGTTCTTC.

Notes on this clonotype: This sequence may be a read error, since a much larger clone differs from it by one base. The CDR3 here is CSAPEVVQSNQPQHF. For the CDR3, the DNA is TGCAGTGCCCCCGAGGTGGTACAAAGCAATCAGCCCCAGCATTTT. V usage is TRBV20-1 and J usage is TRBJ1-5; D uncertain. V was shortened by 6 bases and J by 1 base, with 16 bases between the two germline ends. The germline V gene encodes CDR1 DFQATT and CDR2 SNEGSKA (reference sequence). This CDR3 spans 15 amino acids.